This is a list of T cell receptor beta chains from one sample in a study of T cell responses to AZD1222 COVID-19 vaccine. TCRdb's copy holds only in-frame clones and misses some; the assay was immunoSEQ multiplex PCR. This table holds about 75,000 clones, around 88% found once. Specimen: peripheral blood, collected 28 days after the second dose of the MenACWY control vaccine. These receptors all stem from an adult who received the MenACWY meningococcal vaccine as a control. CDR3s include the opening cysteine and the closing phenylalanine or tryptophan. Each record gives: clone size, V gene, D gene, J gene, CDR3 DNA, CDR3 protein. D genes are given only for firm matches. Clone size is not always given. Where it is, it says once, few, many or a class for expanded clones.

NA,TRBV15,TRBD1,TRBJ1-2,TGTGCCACCAGCCACCGGGACAGGGTTGAGGGCTACACCTTC,CATSHRDRVEGYTF
NA,TRBV28,NA,TRBJ1-6,TGTGCCAGCAGTTTACTCGGGGGGGACGGGACACCCCTCCACTTT,CASSLLGGDGTPLHF
NA,TRBV5-1,NA,TRBJ2-7,TGCGCCAGCAGCTGGGACGGCTCCAACGAGCAGTACTTC,CASSWDGSNEQYF
NA,TRBV7-2,NA,TRBJ1-6,TGTGCCAGCAGCTTAAGACAGCTGTCAAATTCACCCCTCCACTTT,CASSLRQLSNSPLHF
NA,TRBV30,NA,TRBJ2-5,TGTGCCTGGCGACGGCCCGGGACTCAAGAGACCCAGTACTTC,CAWRRPGTQETQYF
NA,TRBV7-2,NA,TRBJ2-7,TGTGCCAGCAGCTTAGGCCAGGGGTGGGGAGACTACGAGCAGTACTTC,CASSLGQGWGDYEQYF
NA,TRBV6-5,TRBD1,TRBJ1-4,TGTGCCAGCAGTCGACAGGGTATGAATGAAAAACTGTTTTTT,CASSRQGMNEKLFF
NA,TRBV19,NA,TRBJ1-6,TGTGCCAGTAGTATAAGCTTGAACAGTAATTCACCCCTCCACTTT,CASSISLNSNSPLHF
once,TRBV5-1,TRBD2,TRBJ2-7,TGCGCCAGCAGCTACAACCCCAGAGGGACTAGCGGATACGAGCAGTACTTC,CASSYNPRGTSGYEQYF
once,TRBV2,NA,TRBJ1-2,TGTGCCAGCAGTGGAGGGCAACGTGGCTACACCTTC,CASSGGQRGYTF
NA,TRBV7-2,TRBD1,TRBJ1-6,TGTGCCAGCAGCTTAGCATTGGACAGGGTTCATGGTTCACCCCTCCACTTT,CASSLALDRVHGSPLHF
NA,TRBV18,NA,TRBJ1-2,TGTGCCAGCTCACCTTTTATTGATGAGATAGGCTATGGCTACACCTTC,CASSPFIDEIGYGYTF
NA,TRBV7-6,TRBD1,TRBJ2-7,TGTGCCAGCAGCTTAGAGGGGGCCGCCTACGAGCAGTACTTC,CASSLEGAAYEQYF
NA,TRBV11-3,TRBD2,TRBJ2-7,TGTGCCAGCAGCTTACACAGCGGGGCCTACGAGCAGTACTTC,CASSLHSGAYEQYF